The 9 T cell receptor beta chains in this list originate from one sample, sequenced in a study of CD8+CD57+ T cells in acquired aplastic anemia. According to the study, genomic DNA was the template for TCR beta VDJ and CDR3 profiling. TCRdb passed the reads through MiXCR, listing each CDR3 protein once. The sample shows 100,000 to 150,000 distinct CDR3 sequences, around 48% of them seen only once. Sequences were obtained from sorted CD4+, CD8+, or CD8+CD57+ T cells (not recorded which) from PBMCs. The receptors derive from a human donor in good health, serving as a control.

This clonotype was counted a single time. The gene calls are TRBV29-1 and TRBJ2-3; TRBD2 matches at 8 bases. V lost 6 bases and J lost 3; bases outside the gene matches: 8. In germline, CDR1 is SQVTM, CDR2 ANQGSEA. The CDR3 loop spans 14 amino acids. As DNA, the CDR3 is TGCAGCGTGGCTCCGGGACTAGGGACAGATACGCAGTATTTT. Its protein product is CSVAPGLGTDTQYF.

As for this clonotype: This sequence may be a read error, since a much larger clone differs from it by one base. Because it lacks the conserved phenylalanine or tryptophan at the end, this CDR3 is likely a read error. The rearrangement joins TRBV20-1 to TRBJ1-6; no clear D. Trimming cost V 3 bases and J 8 bases, with 17 bases left between them. The CDR3 loop spans 15 amino acids. Germline V gene data show CDR1 as DFQATT and CDR2 as SNEGSKA (reference sequence). Written as DNA, the CDR3 is TGCAGTGCTAGGTACTCTAATCATTATCATTCACCCCTCCACCTT. It translates to CSARYSNHYHSPLHL.

The chain is built from TRBV5-1 and TRBJ2-5; 9 nucleotides match TRBD2. CDR3 length equals 16 residues. J was trimmed by 10 bases and V by 0 bases; bases with no gene match: 13. Germline V lookup: CDR1 SGHRS, CDR2 YFSETQ. The CDR3: CASSLVQGRGGQNQYF. The CDR3 DNA is TGCGCCAGCAGCTTGGTACAGGGGCGGGGGGGCCAAAACCAGTACTTC.

This clonotype came up once. The chain joins TRBV15 to TRBJ1-6; 9 nucleotides align to TRBD1. Trimming cost V 1 base and J 10 bases; bases outside gene matches: 5. The CDR3 is made up of 15 amino acids. The V gene's germline CDR1 is LNHNV and CDR2 YYDKDF (reference sequence). CDR3: CATSRGTGVGSPLHF. The DNA for the CDR3 is TGTGCCACCAGCAGAGGGACAGGGGTGGGGTCACCCCTCCACTTT.

The chain has TRBV7-7 and TRBJ2-5, with TRBD2 matching 8 bases. The V segment lost 11 bases and the J segment 4 bases; nucleotides outside the gene matches: 9. Per the germline V gene, CDR1 is SSHAT and CDR2 is FNYEAQ (reference sequence). The CDR3 spans 13 residues. The CDR3 reads CAAGGGSRETQYF. CDR3 bases: TGTGCCGCCGGGGGGGGGTCCCGAGAGACCCAGTACTTC.

The genes are TRBV25-1 and TRBJ1-4; 9 bases line up with TRBD1. Germline V gives CDR1 MGHDK, CDR2 SYGVNS. CDR3 length equals 24 residues. Trimming at V came to 5 bases and at J to 2 bases, leaving 30 bases not matched to a gene. The CDR3 sequence: CASSPEMDGSCNIVGTGTNEKLFF. In nucleotides, the CDR3 is TGTGCCAGCAGTCCAGAGATGGACGGAAGCTGTAACATTGTGGGGACAGGGACTAATGAAAAACTGTTTTTT.

The chain has TRBV7-6 and TRBJ2-7; no clear D. CDR1 SGHVS and CDR2 FNYEAQ come from the germline V gene. Trimming stripped 1 base from V and 1 base from J, with 11 bases between. The CDR3 is 15 residues long. CDR3 region: CASSLGSLASYEQYF. CDR3 coding DNA: TGTGCCAGCAGCTTAGGCAGCCTTGCATCCTACGAGCAGTACTTC.

This chain joins TRBV15 and TRBJ1-1; D is unresolved. Between the trimmed V and J ends, which lost 0 bases and 3 bases, there was a span of 14 bases. CDR1 and CDR2 (germline): LNHNV, YYDKDF (reference sequence). This CDR3 is 16 amino acids long. As DNA, the CDR3 is TGTGCCACCAGCAGAGATCAAGGAGGGTTGGACACTGAAGCTTTCTTT. It specifies CATSRDQGGLDTEAFF.

This clonotype was counted many times. The chain carries TRBV6-5 and TRBJ1-1; the match to TRBD1 covers 7 bases. The CDR3 has 15 amino acids. The V gene's germline CDR1 is MNHEY and CDR2 SVGAGI. V was pared by 2 bases and J by 3 bases, with 6 bases of the junction left unmatched. The CDR3 nucleotides read TGTGCCAGCAGTTACCGTTGGACAGGAGACACTGAAGCTTTCTTT. Translating gives CASSYRWTGDTEAFF.